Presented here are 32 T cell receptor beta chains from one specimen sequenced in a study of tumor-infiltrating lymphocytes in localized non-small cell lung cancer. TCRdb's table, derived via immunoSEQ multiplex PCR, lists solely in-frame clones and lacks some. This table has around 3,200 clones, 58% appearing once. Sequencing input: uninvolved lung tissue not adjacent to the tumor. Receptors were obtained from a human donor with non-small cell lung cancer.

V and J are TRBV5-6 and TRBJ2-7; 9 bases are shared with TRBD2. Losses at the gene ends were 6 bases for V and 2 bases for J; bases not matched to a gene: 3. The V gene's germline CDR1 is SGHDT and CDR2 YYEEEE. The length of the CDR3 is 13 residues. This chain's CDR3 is CASMSGGTYEQYF. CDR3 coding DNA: TGTGCCAGCATGAGCGGGGGGACCTACGAGCAGTACTTC.

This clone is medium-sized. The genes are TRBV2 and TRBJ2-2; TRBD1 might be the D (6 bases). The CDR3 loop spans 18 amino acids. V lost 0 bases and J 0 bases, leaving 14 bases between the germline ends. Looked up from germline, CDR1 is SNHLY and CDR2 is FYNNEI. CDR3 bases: TGTGCCAGCAGTGAAGCAAGAATCGGACAGACGAACACCGGGGAGCTGTTTTTT. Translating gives CASSEARIGQTNTGELFF.

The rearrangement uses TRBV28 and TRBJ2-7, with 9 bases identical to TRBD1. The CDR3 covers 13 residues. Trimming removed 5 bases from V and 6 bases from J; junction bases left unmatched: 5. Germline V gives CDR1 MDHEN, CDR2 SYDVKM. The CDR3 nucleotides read TGTGCCAGCAGTCCAGCGACAGGGGGCGAGCAGTACTTC. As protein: CASSPATGGEQYF. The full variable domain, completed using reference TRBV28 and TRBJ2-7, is DVKVTQSSRYLVKRTGEKVFLECVQDMDHENMFWYRQDPGLGLRLIYFSYDVKMKEKGDIPEGYSVSREKKERFSLILESASTNQTSMYLCASSPATGGEQYFGPGTRLTVT.

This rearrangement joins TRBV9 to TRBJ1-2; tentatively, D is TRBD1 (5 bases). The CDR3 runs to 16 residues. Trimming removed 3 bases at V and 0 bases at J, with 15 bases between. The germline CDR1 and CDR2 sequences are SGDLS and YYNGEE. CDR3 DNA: TGTGCCAGCAGCGGACGGCGACAGCTATCTAACTATGGCTACACCTTC. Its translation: CASSGRRQLSNYGYTF.

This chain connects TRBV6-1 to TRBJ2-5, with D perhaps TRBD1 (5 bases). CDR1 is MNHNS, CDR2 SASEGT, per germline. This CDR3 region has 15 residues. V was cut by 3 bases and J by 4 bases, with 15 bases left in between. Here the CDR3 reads CASSDGHQRGETQYF. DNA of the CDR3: TGTGCCAGCAGTGACGGGCACCAAAGGGGAGAGACCCAGTACTTC.

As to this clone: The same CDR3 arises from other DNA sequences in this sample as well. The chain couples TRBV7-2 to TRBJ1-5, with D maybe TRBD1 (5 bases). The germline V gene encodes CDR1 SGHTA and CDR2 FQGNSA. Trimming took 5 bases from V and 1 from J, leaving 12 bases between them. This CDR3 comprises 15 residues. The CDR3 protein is CASSPIRGSNQPQHF. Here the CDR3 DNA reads TGTGCCAGCAGCCCCATCCGGGGGAGCAATCAGCCCCAGCATTTT.

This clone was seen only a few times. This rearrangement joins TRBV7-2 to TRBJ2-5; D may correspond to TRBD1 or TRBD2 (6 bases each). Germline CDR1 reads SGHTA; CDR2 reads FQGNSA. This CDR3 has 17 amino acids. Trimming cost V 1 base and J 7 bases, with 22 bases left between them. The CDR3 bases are TGTGCCAGCAGCTTAGTTCGGGACAATGGCTTGGGGGGGACCCAGTACTTC. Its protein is CASSLVRDNGLGGTQYF.

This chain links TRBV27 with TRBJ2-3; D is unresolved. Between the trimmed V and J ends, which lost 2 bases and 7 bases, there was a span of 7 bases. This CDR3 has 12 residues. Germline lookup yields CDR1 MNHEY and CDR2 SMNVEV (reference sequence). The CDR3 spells CASSLNANTQYF. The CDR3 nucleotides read TGTGCCAGCAGTTTAAACGCAAATACGCAGTATTTT.

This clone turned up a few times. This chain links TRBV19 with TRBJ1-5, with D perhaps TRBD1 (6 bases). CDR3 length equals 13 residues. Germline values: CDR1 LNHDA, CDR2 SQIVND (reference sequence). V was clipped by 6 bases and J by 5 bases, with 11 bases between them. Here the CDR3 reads CASSERGDQPQHF. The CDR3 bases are TGTGCCAGTAGCGAAAGGGGGGATCAGCCCCAGCATTTT.

The CDR3 nucleotides are TGTGCCAGCAGCCCCCAAGGGGGGGCGGGTGAGACCCAGTACTTC. It codes for CASSPQGGAGETQYF. The V gene is TRBV7-2, the J gene TRBJ2-5, with TRBD2 as a possible D gene (7 bases). Trimming took off 5 bases at V and 5 bases at J, with 18 bases between the two ends. CDR3 length: 15 residues. CDR1 and CDR2 from the germline V gene are SGHTA and FQGNSA.

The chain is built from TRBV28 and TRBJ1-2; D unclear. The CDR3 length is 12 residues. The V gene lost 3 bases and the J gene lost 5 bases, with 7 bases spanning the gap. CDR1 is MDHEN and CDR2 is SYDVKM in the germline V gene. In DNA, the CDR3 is TGTGCCAGCAGTTTGGAGGGATATGGCTACACCTTC. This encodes CASSLEGYGYTF.

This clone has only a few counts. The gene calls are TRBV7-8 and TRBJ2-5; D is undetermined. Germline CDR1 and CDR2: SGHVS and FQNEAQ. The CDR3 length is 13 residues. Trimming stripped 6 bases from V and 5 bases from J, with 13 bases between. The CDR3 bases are TGTGCCAGCAGAAATGAGCTCCGGGAGACCCAGTACTTC. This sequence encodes CASRNELRETQYF.

In DNA form, the CDR3 reads TGTGCCAGCAGCCAAGACCAAGAGACCCAGTACTTC. Its translation: CASSQDQETQYF. This chain uses TRBV27 with TRBJ2-5; D gene ambiguous. Per the germline V gene, CDR1 is MNHEY and CDR2 is SMNVEV (reference sequence). CDR3 size: 12 residues. V was cut by 6 bases and J by 0 bases, with 5 bases left in between.

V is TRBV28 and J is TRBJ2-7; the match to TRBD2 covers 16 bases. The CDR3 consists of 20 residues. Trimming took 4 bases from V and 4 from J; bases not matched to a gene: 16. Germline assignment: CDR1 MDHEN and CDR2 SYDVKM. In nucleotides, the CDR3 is TGTGCCAGCAGTTCCCTTACTCCCGGGACTAGCGGGAGGGCCTCGTACGAGCAGTACTTC. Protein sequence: CASSSLTPGTSGRASYEQYF.

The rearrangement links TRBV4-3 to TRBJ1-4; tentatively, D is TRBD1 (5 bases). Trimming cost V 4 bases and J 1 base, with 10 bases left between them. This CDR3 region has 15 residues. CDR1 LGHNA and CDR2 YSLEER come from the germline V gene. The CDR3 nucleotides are TGCGCCAGCAGCCGCGGGGCGCGAACTAATGAAAAACTGTTTTTT. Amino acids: CASSRGARTNEKLFF.

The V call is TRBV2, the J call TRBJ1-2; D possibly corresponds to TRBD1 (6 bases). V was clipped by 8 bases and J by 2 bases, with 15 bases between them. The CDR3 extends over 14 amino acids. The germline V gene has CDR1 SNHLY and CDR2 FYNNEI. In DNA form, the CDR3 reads TGTGCCAGCGCCCCAGGGGTCACAAACTATGGCTACACCTTC. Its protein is CASAPGVTNYGYTF.

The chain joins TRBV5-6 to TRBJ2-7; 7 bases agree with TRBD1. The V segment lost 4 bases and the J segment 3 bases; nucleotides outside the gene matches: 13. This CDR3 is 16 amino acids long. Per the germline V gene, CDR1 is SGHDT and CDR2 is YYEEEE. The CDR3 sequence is CASSAITTGKYYEQYF. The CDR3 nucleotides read TGTGCCAGCAGCGCGATCACGACAGGGAAATACTACGAGCAGTACTTC.

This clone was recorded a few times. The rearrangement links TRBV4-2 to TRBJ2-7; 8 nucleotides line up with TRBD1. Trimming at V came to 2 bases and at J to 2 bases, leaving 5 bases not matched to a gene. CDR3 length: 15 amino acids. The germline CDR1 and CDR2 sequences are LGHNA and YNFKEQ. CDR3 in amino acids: CASSQRGQGAYEQYF. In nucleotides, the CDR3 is TGTGCCAGCAGCCAACGCGGACAGGGCGCCTACGAGCAGTACTTC.

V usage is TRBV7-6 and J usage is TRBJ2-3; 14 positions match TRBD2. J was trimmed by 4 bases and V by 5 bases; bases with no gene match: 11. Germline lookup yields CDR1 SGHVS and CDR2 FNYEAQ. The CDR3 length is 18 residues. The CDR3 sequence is CASSPRPGTSGGADTQYF. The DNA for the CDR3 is TGTGCCAGCAGCCCGAGGCCCGGGACTAGCGGGGGTGCAGATACGCAGTATTTT.

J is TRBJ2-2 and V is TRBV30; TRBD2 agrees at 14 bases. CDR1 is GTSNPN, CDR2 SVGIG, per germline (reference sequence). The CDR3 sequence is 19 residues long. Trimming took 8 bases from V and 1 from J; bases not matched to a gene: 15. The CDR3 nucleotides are TGTGCCGGCCGTAAAGAGACGGGACTAGCGGGAGAGAACACCGGGGAGCTGTTTTTT. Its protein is CAGRKETGLAGENTGELFF.

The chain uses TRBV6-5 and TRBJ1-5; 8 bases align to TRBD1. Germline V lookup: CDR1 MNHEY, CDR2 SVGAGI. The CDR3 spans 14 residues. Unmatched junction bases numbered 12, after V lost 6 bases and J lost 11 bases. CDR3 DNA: TGTGCCAGCAGACCCACAGGGGGAAGAGGGTCCCAGCATTTT. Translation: CASRPTGGRGSQHF.

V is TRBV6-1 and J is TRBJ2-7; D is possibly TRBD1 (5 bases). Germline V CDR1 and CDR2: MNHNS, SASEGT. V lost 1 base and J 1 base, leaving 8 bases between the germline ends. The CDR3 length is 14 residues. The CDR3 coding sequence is TGTGCCAGCAGTGAAGGGCAGGGTTCCTACGAGCAGTACTTC. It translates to CASSEGQGSYEQYF.

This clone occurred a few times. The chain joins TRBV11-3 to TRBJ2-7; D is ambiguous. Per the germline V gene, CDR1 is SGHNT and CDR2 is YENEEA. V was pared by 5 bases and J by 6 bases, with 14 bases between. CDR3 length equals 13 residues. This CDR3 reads CASSPEGRSEQYF. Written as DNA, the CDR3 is TGTGCCAGCAGCCCCGAAGGGCGCAGCGAGCAGTACTTC.

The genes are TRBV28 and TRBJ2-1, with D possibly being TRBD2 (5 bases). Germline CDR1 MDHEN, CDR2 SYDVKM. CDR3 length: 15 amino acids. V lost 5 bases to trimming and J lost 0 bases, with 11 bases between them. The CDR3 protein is CASSEGGSSYNEQFF. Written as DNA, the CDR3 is TGTGCCAGCAGTGAAGGTGGGAGCTCCTACAATGAGCAGTTCTTC.

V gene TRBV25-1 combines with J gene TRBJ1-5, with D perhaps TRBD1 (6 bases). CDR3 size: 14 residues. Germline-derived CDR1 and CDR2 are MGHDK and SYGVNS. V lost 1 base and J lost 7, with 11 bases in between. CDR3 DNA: TGTGCCAGCAGTGAATGGGGGGCATTGCAGCCCCAGCATTTT. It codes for CASSEWGALQPQHF. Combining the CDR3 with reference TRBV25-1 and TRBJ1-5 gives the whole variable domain EADIYQTPRYLVIGTGKKITLECSQTMGHDKMYWYQQDPGMELHLIHYSYGVNSTEKGDLSSESTVSRIRTEHFPLTLESARPSHTSQYLCASSEWGALQPQHFGDGTRLSIL.

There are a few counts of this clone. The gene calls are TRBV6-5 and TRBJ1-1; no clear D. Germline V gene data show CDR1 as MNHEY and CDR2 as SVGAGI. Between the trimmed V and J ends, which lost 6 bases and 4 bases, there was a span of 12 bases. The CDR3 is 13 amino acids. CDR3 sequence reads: CASSVGQATEAFF. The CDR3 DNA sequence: TGTGCCAGCAGCGTTGGGCAGGCCACTGAAGCTTTCTTT.

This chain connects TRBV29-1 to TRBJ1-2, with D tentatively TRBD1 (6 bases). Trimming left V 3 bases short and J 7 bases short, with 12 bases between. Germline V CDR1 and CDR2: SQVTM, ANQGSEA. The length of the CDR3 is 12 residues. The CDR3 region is CSVERTGTGYTF. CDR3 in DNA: TGCAGCGTTGAGCGAACAGGGACTGGCTACACCTTC.

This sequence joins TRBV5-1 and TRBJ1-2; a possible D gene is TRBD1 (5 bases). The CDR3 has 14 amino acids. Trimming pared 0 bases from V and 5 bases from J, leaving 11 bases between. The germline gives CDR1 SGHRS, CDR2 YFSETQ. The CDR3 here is CASSLDRFGYGYTF. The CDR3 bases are TGCGCCAGCAGCTTGGACAGGTTCGGGTATGGCTACACCTTC.

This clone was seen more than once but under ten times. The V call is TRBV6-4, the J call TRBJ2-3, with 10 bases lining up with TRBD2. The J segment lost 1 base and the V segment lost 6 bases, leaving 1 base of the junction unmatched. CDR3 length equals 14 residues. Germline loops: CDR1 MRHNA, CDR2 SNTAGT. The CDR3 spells CASSGTSGTDTQYF. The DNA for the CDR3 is TGTGCCAGCAGCGGGACTAGCGGCACAGATACGCAGTATTTT.

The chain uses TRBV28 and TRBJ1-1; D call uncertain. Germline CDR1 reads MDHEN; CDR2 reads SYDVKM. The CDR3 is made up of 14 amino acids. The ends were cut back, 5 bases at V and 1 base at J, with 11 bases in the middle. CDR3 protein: CASSVIPPNTEAFF. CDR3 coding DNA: TGTGCCAGCAGTGTTATACCTCCGAACACTGAAGCTTTCTTT.

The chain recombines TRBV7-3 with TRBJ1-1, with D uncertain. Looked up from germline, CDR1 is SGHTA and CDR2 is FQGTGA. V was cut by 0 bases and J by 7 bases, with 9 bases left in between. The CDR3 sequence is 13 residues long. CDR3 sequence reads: CASSLTLDGEAFF. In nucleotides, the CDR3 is TGTGCCAGCAGCTTAACCCTCGACGGTGAAGCTTTCTTT.

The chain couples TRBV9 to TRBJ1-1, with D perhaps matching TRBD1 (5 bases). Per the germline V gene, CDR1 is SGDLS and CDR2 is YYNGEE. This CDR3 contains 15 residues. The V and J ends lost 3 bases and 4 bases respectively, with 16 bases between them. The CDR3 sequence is CASSGRWGGTTEAFF. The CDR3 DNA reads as TGTGCCAGCAGCGGACGTTGGGGGGGGACCACTGAAGCTTTCTTT.